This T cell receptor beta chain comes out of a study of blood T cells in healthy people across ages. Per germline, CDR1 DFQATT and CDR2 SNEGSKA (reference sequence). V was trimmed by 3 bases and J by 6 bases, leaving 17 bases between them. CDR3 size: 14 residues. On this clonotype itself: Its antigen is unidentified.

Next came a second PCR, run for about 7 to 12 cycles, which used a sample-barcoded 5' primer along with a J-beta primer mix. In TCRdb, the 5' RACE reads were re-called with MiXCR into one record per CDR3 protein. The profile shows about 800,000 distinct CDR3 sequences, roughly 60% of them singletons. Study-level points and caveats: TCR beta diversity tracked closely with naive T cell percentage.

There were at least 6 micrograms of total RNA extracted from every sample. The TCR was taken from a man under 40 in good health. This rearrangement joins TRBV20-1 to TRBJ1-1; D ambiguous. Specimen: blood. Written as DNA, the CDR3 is TGCAGTGCTAGCCTACATCACTCCCGGGCTGAAGCTTTCTTT. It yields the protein CSASLHHSRAEAFF.